The present T cell receptor beta chain was sequenced within a study of blood T cells in healthy people across ages. Study overall: There was about one barcoded beta molecule captured by template switching per two T cells.

Each sample used at least 7 million PBMCs. Samples each had at least 6 micrograms of total RNA extracted. Germline V lookup: CDR1 MGHRA, CDR2 YSYEKL. V lost 0 bases and J lost 10, with 10 bases in between. The CDR3 extends over 13 amino acids. Through a sample-barcoded 5' primer and a J-beta primer mix, a second PCR was run for roughly 6 to 11 cycles. Tags on each cDNA molecule came from a template-switch adaptor with 12 random nucleotides. Each CDR3 protein gets one entry after TCRdb re-called the 5' RACE reads with MiXCR. The data hold approximately 600,000 distinct CDR3 sequences, with 58% observed a single time. This clonotype appeared a single time.

Specimen: blood. The chain links TRBV4-1 to TRBJ1-3; TRBD1 might be the D (5 bases). The receptor was isolated from a man aged 60-69 years in good health. The CDR3 coding sequence is TGCGCCAGCAGCCAAGATAGCTCAGGGACCATATATTTT. It translates to CASSQDSSGTIYF.